The sequence of this T cell receptor beta chain was determined in a study of breast tumors, draining lymph nodes, adjacent tissues. From the multiplex PCR reads, TCRdb called clonotypes with MiXCR, one entry per CDR3 protein. The sample comprises over 10,000 distinct CDR3 sequences, roughly 60% of which are singletons, and about 53% rests with the top ten. This clonotype was recorded many times. What it recognizes is unknown. V was clipped by 4 bases and J by 2 bases; unmatched bases: 9. This CDR3 contains 16 residues. The germline gives CDR1 SGHAT, CDR2 FQDESV (reference sequence). Notes on the study in general: Tumor and nontumor repertoires were significantly more similar in luminal-like than in basal-like breast cancer. Tumor repertoires ranked between lymph nodes and nontumor tissue in diversity, with V and J gene preferences. Most tumor T cells seemingly derive from lymph node, then expand in tumor. Data only fit, rather than demonstrated, lymph node origin of most tumor T cells.

The TCR comes from a female donor with breast cancer. Some clones in this sample may be carry-over from other donors' samples. Sequences were obtained from tumor-adjacent breast tissue. The chain combines TRBV11-1 with TRBJ2-3, with 7 bases aligning to TRBD2. CDR3 sequence reads: CASSSSSGGPTDTQYF. The DNA of the CDR3 is TGTGCCAGCAGCTCAAGCTCGGGGGGACCCACAGATACGCAGTATTTT.